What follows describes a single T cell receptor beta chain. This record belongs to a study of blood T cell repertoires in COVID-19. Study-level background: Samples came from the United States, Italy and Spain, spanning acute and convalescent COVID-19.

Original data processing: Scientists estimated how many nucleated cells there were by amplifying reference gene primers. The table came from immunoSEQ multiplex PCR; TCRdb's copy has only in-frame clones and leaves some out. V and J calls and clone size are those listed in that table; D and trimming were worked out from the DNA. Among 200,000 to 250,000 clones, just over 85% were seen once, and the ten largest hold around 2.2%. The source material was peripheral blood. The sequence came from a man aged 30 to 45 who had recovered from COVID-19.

In DNA form, the CDR3 reads TGTGCCAGCAGCCTGGTATGGGACAGCAAAGGGGATGGCTACACCTTC. This translates into CASSLVWDSKGDGYTF. The chain links TRBV5-6 to TRBJ1-2; the match to TRBD1 covers 7 bases. Germline trimming cut 4 bases from V and 6 bases from J; bases unmatched to any gene: 15. The CDR3 loop spans 16 amino acids. Germline assignment: CDR1 SGHDT and CDR2 YYEEEE.